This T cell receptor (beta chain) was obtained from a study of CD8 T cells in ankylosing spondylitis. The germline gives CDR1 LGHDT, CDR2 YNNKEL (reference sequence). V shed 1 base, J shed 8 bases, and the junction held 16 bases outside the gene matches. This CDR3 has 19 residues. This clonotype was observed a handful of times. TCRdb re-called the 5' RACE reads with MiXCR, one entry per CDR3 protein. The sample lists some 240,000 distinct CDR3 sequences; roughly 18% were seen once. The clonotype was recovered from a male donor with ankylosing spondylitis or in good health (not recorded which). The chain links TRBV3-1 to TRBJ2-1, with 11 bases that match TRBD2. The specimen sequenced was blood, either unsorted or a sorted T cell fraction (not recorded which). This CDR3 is CASSQAAGFTSGSLHEQFF. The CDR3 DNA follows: TGTGCCAGCAGCCAAGCGGCGGGATTTACTAGCGGGAGTCTTCATGAGCAGTTCTTC.